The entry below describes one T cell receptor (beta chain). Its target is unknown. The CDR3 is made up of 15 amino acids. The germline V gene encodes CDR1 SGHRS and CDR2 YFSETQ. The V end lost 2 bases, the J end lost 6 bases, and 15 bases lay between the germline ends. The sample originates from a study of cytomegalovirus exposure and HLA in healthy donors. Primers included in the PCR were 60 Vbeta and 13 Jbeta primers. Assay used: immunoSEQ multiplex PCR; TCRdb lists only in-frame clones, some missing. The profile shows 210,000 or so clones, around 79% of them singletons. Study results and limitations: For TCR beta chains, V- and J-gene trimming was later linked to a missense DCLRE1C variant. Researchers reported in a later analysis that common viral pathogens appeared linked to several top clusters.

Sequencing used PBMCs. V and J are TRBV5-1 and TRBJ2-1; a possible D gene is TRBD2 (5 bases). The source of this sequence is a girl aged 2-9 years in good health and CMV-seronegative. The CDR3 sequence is CASSFSSGTGNEQFF. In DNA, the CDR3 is TGCGCCAGCAGCTTCTCCTCGGGAACGGGCAATGAGCAGTTCTTC. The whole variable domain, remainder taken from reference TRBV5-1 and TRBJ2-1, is KAGVTQTPRYLIKTRGQQVTLSCSPISGHRSVSWYQQTPGQGLQFLFEYFSETQRNKGNFPGRFSGRQFSNSRSEMNVSTLELGDSALYLCASSFSSGTGNEQFFGPGTRLTVL.